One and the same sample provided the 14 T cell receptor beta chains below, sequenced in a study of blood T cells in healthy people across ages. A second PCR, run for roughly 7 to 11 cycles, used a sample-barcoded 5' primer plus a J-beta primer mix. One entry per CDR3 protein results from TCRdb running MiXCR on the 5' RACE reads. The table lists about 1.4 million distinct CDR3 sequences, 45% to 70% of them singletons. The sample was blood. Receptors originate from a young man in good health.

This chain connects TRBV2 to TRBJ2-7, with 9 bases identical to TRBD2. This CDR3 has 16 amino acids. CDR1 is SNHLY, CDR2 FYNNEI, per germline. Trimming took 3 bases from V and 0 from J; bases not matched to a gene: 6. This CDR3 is CASSEARGGTSYEQYF. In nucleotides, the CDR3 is TGTGCCAGCAGTGAGGCGCGGGGGGGGACCTCCTACGAGCAGTACTTC.

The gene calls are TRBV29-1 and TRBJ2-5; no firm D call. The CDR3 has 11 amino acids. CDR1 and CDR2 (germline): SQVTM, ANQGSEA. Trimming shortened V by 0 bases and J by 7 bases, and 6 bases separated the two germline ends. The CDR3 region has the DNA TGCAGCGTTGAAGAGGCTAGGACCCAGTACTTC. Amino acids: CSVEEARTQYF.

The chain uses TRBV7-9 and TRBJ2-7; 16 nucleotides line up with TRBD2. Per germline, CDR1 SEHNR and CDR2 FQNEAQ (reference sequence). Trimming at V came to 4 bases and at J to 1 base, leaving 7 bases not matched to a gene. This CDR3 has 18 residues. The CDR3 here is CASSSGTSGGARSYEQYF. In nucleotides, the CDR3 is TGTGCCAGCAGCTCCGGGACTAGCGGGGGGGCTCGGTCCTACGAGCAGTACTTC.

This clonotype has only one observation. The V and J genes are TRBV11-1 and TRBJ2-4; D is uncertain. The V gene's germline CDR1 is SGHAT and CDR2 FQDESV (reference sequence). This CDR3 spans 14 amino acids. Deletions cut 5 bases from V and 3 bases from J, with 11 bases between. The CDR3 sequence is CASSRIGIKNIQYF. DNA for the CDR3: TGTGCCAGCAGCCGTATAGGAATCAAAAACATTCAGTACTTC.

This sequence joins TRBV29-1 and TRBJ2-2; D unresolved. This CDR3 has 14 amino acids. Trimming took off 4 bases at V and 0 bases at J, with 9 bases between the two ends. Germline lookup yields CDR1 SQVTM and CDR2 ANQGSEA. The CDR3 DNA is TGCAGCGTTGGCGCCCCCGCGAACACCGGGGAGCTGTTTTTT. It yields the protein CSVGAPANTGELFF.

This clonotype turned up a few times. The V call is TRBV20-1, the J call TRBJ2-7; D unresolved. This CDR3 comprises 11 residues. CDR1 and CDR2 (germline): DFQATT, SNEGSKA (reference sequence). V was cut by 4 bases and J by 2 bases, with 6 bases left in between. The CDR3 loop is CSAKVPYEQYF. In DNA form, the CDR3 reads TGCAGTGCTAAGGTCCCCTACGAGCAGTACTTC.

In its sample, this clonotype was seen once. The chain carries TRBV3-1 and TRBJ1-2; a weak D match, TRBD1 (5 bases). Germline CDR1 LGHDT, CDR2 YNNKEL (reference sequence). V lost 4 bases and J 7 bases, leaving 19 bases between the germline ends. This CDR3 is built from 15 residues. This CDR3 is CASSPSQGKRSGYTF. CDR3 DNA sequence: TGTGCCAGCAGCCCTTCTCAGGGAAAAAGGTCTGGCTACACCTTC.

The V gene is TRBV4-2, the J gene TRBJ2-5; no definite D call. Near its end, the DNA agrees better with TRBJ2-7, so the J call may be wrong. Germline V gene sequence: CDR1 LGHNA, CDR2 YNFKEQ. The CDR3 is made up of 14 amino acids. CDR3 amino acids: CASSQPTGRDEQYF. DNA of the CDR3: TGTGCCAGCAGCCAGCCGACTGGCCGGGACGAGCAGTACTTC.

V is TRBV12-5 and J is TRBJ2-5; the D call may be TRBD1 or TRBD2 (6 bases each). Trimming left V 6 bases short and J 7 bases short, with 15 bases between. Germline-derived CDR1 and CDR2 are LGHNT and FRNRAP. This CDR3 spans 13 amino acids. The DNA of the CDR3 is TGTGCTAGTGGACCGGGGGCGTGGGGGACCCAGTACTTC. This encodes CASGPGAWGTQYF.

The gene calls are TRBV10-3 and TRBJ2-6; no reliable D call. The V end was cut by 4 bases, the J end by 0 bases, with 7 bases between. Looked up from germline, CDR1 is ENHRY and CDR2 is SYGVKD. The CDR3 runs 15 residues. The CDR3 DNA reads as TGTGCCATCAGTGGAGTCACCTCTGGGGCCAACGTCCTGACTTTC. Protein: CAISGVTSGANVLTF.

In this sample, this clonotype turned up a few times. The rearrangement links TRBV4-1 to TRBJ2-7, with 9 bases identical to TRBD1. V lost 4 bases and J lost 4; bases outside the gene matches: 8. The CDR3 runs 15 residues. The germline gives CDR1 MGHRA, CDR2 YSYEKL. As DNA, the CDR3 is TGCGCCAGCAGCCGCTGGGGACAGGGAAAATACGAGCAGTACTTC. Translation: CASSRWGQGKYEQYF.

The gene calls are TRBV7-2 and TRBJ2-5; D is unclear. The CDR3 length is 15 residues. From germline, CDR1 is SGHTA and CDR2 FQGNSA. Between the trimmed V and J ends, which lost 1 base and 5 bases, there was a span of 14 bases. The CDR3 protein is CASSLVPLVLETQYF. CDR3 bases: TGTGCCAGCAGCTTAGTCCCCCTGGTTCTTGAGACCCAGTACTTC.

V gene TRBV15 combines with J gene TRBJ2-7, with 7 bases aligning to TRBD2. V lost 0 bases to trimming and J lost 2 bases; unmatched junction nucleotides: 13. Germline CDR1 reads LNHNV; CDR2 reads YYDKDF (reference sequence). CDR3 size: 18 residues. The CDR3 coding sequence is TGTGCCACCAGCAGAGATCAAGCGGGAAGGGTTAAGACCTACGAGCAGTACTTC. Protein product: CATSRDQAGRVKTYEQYF.

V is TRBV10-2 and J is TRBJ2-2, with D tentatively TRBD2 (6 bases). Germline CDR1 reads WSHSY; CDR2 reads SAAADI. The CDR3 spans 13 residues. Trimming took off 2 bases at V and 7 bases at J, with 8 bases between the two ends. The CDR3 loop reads CASSELGGGELFF. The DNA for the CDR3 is TGCGCCAGCAGTGAGCTCGGGGGCGGGGAGCTGTTTTTT.